The 3 T cell receptor beta chains below were found in one sample sequenced in a study of T-cell reconstitution after alpha-beta-depleted transplantation in children. Unique molecular identifiers were built into the TCRbeta library. TCRdb re-called the PCR reads with MiXCR, one entry per CDR3 protein. The sample carries about 640,000 distinct CDR3 sequences, roughly 15% recorded once. This sample comprised PBMCs from the stem cell graft donor, obtained from the stem cell graft. These receptors were collected from a human donor who donated a stem cell graft to a child with acute myeloid leukemia.

This clonotype appeared many times. V gene TRBV20-1 combines with J gene TRBJ1-6; 10 bases are a match to TRBD1. Germline CDR1 reads DFQATT; CDR2 reads SNEGSKA (reference sequence). The CDR3 totals 13 residues. V was pared by 6 bases and J by 8 bases, with 4 bases of the junction left unmatched. The CDR3, as DNA: TGCAGTGCCCACGGACAGGGGGATTCACCCCTCCACTTT. Amino acids: CSAHGQGDSPLHF.

This chain connects TRBV6-1 to TRBJ2-3, with a possible D match to TRBD2 (6 bases). With 6 bases removed from V and 9 bases from J, the gap between germline ends came to 13 bases. The CDR3 spans 12 residues. Looked up from germline, CDR1 is MNHNS and CDR2 is SASEGT. The CDR3 DNA reads as TGTGCCAGCAGGGCAGGGCGGGAAACGCAGTATTTT. Amino acids: CASRAGRETQYF.

The V gene is TRBV12-3 or TRBV12-4, the J gene TRBJ2-7; no reliable D call. The CDR3 has 14 residues. Trimming pared 8 bases from V and 4 bases from J, leaving 18 bases between. As DNA, the CDR3 is TGTGCCAGCGCCCGGGCCCTAGGAGCTTACGAGCAGTACTTC. Protein product: CASARALGAYEQYF.